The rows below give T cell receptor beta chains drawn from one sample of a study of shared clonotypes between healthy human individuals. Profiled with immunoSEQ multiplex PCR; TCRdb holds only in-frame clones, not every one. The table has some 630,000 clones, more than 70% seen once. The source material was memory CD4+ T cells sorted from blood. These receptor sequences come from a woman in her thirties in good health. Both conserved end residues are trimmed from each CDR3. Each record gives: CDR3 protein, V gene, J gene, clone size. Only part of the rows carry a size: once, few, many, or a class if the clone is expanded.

CDR3 protein: ASSLWAGENYGYT; V gene: TRBV6-5; J gene: TRBJ1-2; clone size: .
CDR3 protein: ASSVPGSSTDTQY; V gene: TRBV5-1; J gene: TRBJ2-3; clone size: .
CDR3 protein: ASRDGYQPQH; V gene: TRBV6-1; J gene: TRBJ1-5; clone size: few
CDR3 protein: ASSFSRAGGRYEQY; V gene: TRBV7-9; J gene: TRBJ2-7; clone size: .
CDR3 protein: ASSSTSGRIGELF; V gene: TRBV16; J gene: TRBJ2-2; clone size: .
CDR3 protein: ASSLALANTEAF; V gene: TRBV5-5; J gene: TRBJ1-1; clone size: .
CDR3 protein: ASSFREENEQF; V gene: TRBV7-8; J gene: TRBJ2-1; clone size: once
CDR3 protein: ASTKRRGTDTQY; V gene: TRBV28; J gene: TRBJ2-3; clone size: .
CDR3 protein: ASSSSGMVTGELF; V gene: TRBV5-1; J gene: TRBJ2-2; clone size: .
CDR3 protein: ASSLITSSSYNEQF; V gene: TRBV28; J gene: TRBJ2-1; clone size: .
CDR3 protein: ASNRAGANADTQY; V gene: TRBV19; J gene: TRBJ2-3; clone size: .
CDR3 protein: ASSVQGRTYEQY; V gene: TRBV28; J gene: TRBJ2-7; clone size: .
CDR3 protein: ATPGEAGSSYEQY; V gene: TRBV2; J gene: TRBJ2-7; clone size: many
CDR3 protein: AWSVATNEKLF; V gene: TRBV30; J gene: TRBJ1-4; clone size: few
CDR3 protein: ASSTSGDRAYNEQF; V gene: TRBV19; J gene: TRBJ2-1; clone size: .
CDR3 protein: ASSLGLVSGTDTQY; V gene: TRBV5-1; J gene: TRBJ2-3; clone size: .
CDR3 protein: ASSAGGAHTGELF; V gene: TRBV5-1; J gene: TRBJ2-2; clone size: few
CDR3 protein: ASSVKSGDTQY; V gene: TRBV9; J gene: TRBJ2-3; clone size: few
CDR3 protein: ASSLAFGLRNTEAF; V gene: TRBV7-9; J gene: TRBJ1-1; clone size: .
CDR3 protein: ASSWDSPGANVLT; V gene: TRBV5-1; J gene: TRBJ2-6; clone size: .
CDR3 protein: ASSLRDGGREQY; V gene: TRBV7-8; J gene: TRBJ2-7; clone size: .
CDR3 protein: ASSLAWTGGREQY; V gene: TRBV5-6; J gene: TRBJ2-7; clone size: .
CDR3 protein: SVSVPGLGGDEQY; V gene: TRBV29-1; J gene: TRBJ2-7; clone size: many
CDR3 protein: ASSPSSTGLNIQY; V gene: TRBV6-1; J gene: TRBJ2-4; clone size: .
CDR3 protein: ASSSSDRPNTEAF; V gene: TRBV11-2; J gene: TRBJ1-1; clone size: .
CDR3 protein: ASSLLAGGTDTQY; V gene: TRBV28; J gene: TRBJ2-3; clone size: .
CDR3 protein: ASSQGGSGLIQETQY; V gene: TRBV4-1; J gene: TRBJ2-5; clone size: .
CDR3 protein: ASSQDLSYEQY; V gene: TRBV4-2; J gene: TRBJ2-7; clone size: many
CDR3 protein: ASSHTGDLGYEQY; V gene: TRBV6-1; J gene: TRBJ2-7; clone size: .
CDR3 protein: ASSMTTGGELF; V gene: TRBV19; J gene: TRBJ2-2; clone size: .
CDR3 protein: ASSGGPSDTQY; V gene: TRBV9; J gene: TRBJ2-3; clone size: .
CDR3 protein: ASSLVSGRRNTEAF; V gene: TRBV5-1; J gene: TRBJ1-1; clone size: .
CDR3 protein: ASSETVTNEKLF; V gene: TRBV2; J gene: TRBJ1-4; clone size: .
CDR3 protein: ASNPGRDTGELF; V gene: TRBV6-1; J gene: TRBJ2-2; clone size: few
CDR3 protein: ASRPVPNLNTGELF; V gene: TRBV6-6; J gene: TRBJ2-2; clone size: .
CDR3 protein: ASSLGQGLDTGELF; V gene: TRBV7-6; J gene: TRBJ2-2; clone size: few
CDR3 protein: ASSVGLAGVGGETQY; V gene: TRBV2; J gene: TRBJ2-5; clone size: .
CDR3 protein: ASSGTEYQETQY; V gene: TRBV9; J gene: TRBJ2-5; clone size: .
CDR3 protein: ASSLRAGTSGTDTQY; V gene: TRBV9; J gene: TRBJ2-3; clone size: .